Presented here are 20 T cell receptor beta chains from one specimen sequenced in a study of cytomegalovirus exposure and HLA in healthy donors. The PCR was carried out with 60 Vbeta primers and 13 Jbeta primers. The assay was immunoSEQ multiplex PCR, and TCRdb's table has in-frame clones only and misses some. The sample yields some 220,000 clones, approximately 82% seen once. Source material: PBMCs. These receptors were collected from a middle-aged woman in good health and CMV-seronegative.

The chain's CDR3 is CASSPASGAAGRRGYTF. The CDR3 bases are TGTGCCAGCAGTCCAGCCTCTGGGGCAGCGGGACGACGGGGCTACACCTTC. The chain links TRBV27 to TRBJ1-2; possible D gene TRBD1, 5 bases. This CDR3 comprises 17 residues. Germline assignment: CDR1 MNHEY and CDR2 SMNVEV (reference sequence). Trimming cost V 5 bases and J 8 bases, with 27 bases left between them.

This clone was seen once. This rearrangement joins TRBV6-4 to TRBJ2-3; 8 bases are a match to TRBD2. This CDR3 region has 15 residues. The germline V gene encodes CDR1 MRHNA and CDR2 SNTAGT. V was pared by 0 bases and J by 4 bases, with 3 bases of the junction left unmatched. The chain's CDR3 is CASSDSPGGPDTQYF. CDR3 coding DNA: TGTGCCAGCAGTGACTCTCCGGGGGGGCCAGATACGCAGTATTTT.

Notes on this clone: One junction end disagrees with the germline gene, perhaps due to a read error. In DNA, the CDR3 is TGTGCTAGCAGCTTAGACGGTCACAATGAGCAGTTCTTC. Translating gives CASSLDGHNEQFF. This chain connects TRBV7-7 to TRBJ2-1; D not resolved. This CDR3 has 13 residues. Germline V lookup: CDR1 SSHAT, CDR2 FNYEAQ (reference sequence). Supplemented by reference TRBV7-7 and TRBJ2-1, the full variable domain reads GAGVSQSPRYKVTKRGQDVTLRCDPISSHATLYWYQQALGQGPEFLTYFNYEAQPDKSGLPSDRFSAERPEGSISTLTIQRTEQRDSAMYRCASSLDGHNEQFFGPGTRLTVL.

The chain employs TRBV18 and TRBJ2-2; 9 bases agree with TRBD2. The CDR3 runs 16 residues. The germline V gene encodes CDR1 KGHSH and CDR2 LQKENI. J was trimmed by 4 bases and V by 4 bases; bases with no gene match: 7. CDR3 region: CASSQPGLAGTGELFF. The DNA for the CDR3 is TGTGCCAGCTCACAGCCGGGACTAGCTGGCACCGGGGAGCTGTTTTTT.

The genes are TRBV9 and TRBJ2-3; 7 nucleotides match TRBD2. CDR1 and CDR2 (germline): SGDLS, YYNGEE. CDR3 length: 18 amino acids. The V gene end was trimmed by 4 bases and the J gene end by 0 bases; junction bases not matched to a gene: 14. The CDR3 here is CASSKSAGATSSTDTQYF. DNA of the CDR3: TGTGCCAGCAGCAAATCTGCGGGAGCGACGTCTAGCACAGATACGCAGTATTTT.

The rearrangement uses TRBV4-2 and TRBJ2-1; 7 positions agree with TRBD2. CDR3 size: 16 residues. V lost 3 bases to trimming and J lost 1 base; unmatched junction nucleotides: 6. The germline gives CDR1 LGHNA, CDR2 YNFKEQ. Here the CDR3 reads CASSQPAGTSYNEQFF. The CDR3 DNA reads as TGTGCCAGCAGCCAGCCAGCGGGGACGTCCTACAATGAGCAGTTCTTC.

The rearrangement joins TRBV7-2 to TRBJ2-5, with TRBD2 as a possible D gene (6 bases). The V end was cut by 4 bases, the J end by 2 bases, with 14 bases between. CDR1 and CDR2 (germline): SGHTA, FQGNSA. The CDR3 sequence is 15 residues long. CDR3 in amino acids: CASSSTVGLQETQYF. The CDR3 DNA is TGTGCCAGCAGCTCGACGGTGGGACTTCAAGAGACCCAGTACTTC.

In regard to this clone: Germline and junction disagree at one end, which may indicate a read error. This chain uses TRBV28 with TRBJ2-2; 10 bases are shared with TRBD2. The CDR3 sequence is 15 residues long. CDR1 MDHEN and CDR2 SYDVKM come from the germline V gene. The CDR3 DNA is TGTGCCAGCACTTCGGGACTAGCGAAAACCGGGGAGCTGTTTTTT. Translated: CASTSGLAKTGELFF. The variable domain in full, completed from reference TRBV28 and TRBJ2-2, reads DVKVTQSSRYLVKRTGEKVFLECVQDMDHENMFWYRQDPGLGLRLIYFSYDVKMKEKGDIPEGYSVSREKKERFSLILESASTNQTSMYLCASTSGLAKTGELFFGEGSRLTVL.

The chain employs TRBV27 and TRBJ2-1; D not certain. The CDR3 is 13 residues long. Trimming stripped 5 bases from V and 4 bases from J, with 9 bases between. The V gene's germline CDR1 is MNHEY and CDR2 SMNVEV (reference sequence). CDR3 DNA sequence: TGTGCCAGCAGTAGAAGGAGTTACAATGAGCAGTTCTTC. This codes for CASSRRSYNEQFF.

The V call is TRBV5-6, the J call TRBJ2-5, with 7 nucleotides matching TRBD1. Trimming took 4 bases from V and 3 from J; bases not matched to a gene: 6. Germline V gene lookup returns CDR1 SGHDT and CDR2 YYEEEE. The CDR3 has 14 amino acids. CDR3 DNA sequence: TGTGCCAGCAGCCGATCCGGGACAGAAGAGACCCAGTACTTC. This gives the protein CASSRSGTEETQYF.

The count of this clone is one. This rearrangement joins TRBV2 to TRBJ2-2, with 9 bases aligning to TRBD1. The length of the CDR3 is 15 residues. CDR1 SNHLY and CDR2 FYNNEI come from the germline V gene. With 6 bases clipped from V and 4 bases from J, the junction kept 6 bases outside the gene matches. CDR3 nucleotide sequence: TGTGCCAGCAGCCGGGCGGGACAGGGCACCGGGGAGCTGTTTTTT. Translated, it gives CASSRAGQGTGELFF.

V is TRBV2 and J is TRBJ1-3, with unresolved D. The CDR3 spans 15 residues. V lost 1 base and J lost 0, with 7 bases in between. Germline lookup yields CDR1 SNHLY and CDR2 FYNNEI. CDR3 DNA sequence: TGTGCCAGCAGTGAAGAACGGGGCTCTGGAAACACCATATATTTT. Amino acid sequence: CASSEERGSGNTIYF.

The chain uses TRBV5-5 and TRBJ2-2; no clear D. V lost 0 bases, J lost 6 bases, and 15 bases lay in between. Germline V gene data show CDR1 as SGHKS and CDR2 as YYEKEE (reference sequence). The CDR3 covers 16 residues. The CDR3, as DNA: TGTGCCAGCAGCTTGGGCGCGACTGACCACCCCGGGGAGCTGTTTTTT. It translates to CASSLGATDHPGELFF.

Only a few counts were recorded for this clone. The J gene is TRBJ2-7, the V gene TRBV6-1; the D gene is possibly TRBD2 (5 bases). Germline V gene lookup returns CDR1 MNHNS and CDR2 SASEGT. Trimming removed 4 bases at V and 5 bases at J, with 12 bases between. This CDR3 is built from 13 residues. CDR3 residues: CASSANERHEQYF. The CDR3 region has the DNA TGTGCCAGCAGTGCTAATGAGCGGCACGAGCAGTACTTC.

The rearrangement uses TRBV11-3 and TRBJ1-1; 7 bases fit TRBD1. The length of the CDR3 is 14 residues. Germline CDR1 and CDR2: SGHNT and YENEEA. V was clipped by 6 bases and J by 8 bases; unmatched bases: 12. CDR3: CASSLGDSTSEAFF. DNA for the CDR3: TGTGCCAGCAGTTTGGGGGACAGTACATCAGAAGCTTTCTTT.

The rearrangement links TRBV18 to TRBJ1-2, with 7 bases aligning to TRBD1. This CDR3 is 14 amino acids long. Germline CDR1 and CDR2: KGHSH and LQKENI. With 3 bases clipped from V and 6 bases from J, the junction kept 7 bases outside the gene matches. CDR3 protein: CASSPPGGIDGYTF. The DNA for the CDR3 is TGTGCCAGCTCACCTCCAGGGGGTATAGATGGCTACACCTTC.

The J gene is TRBJ1-1, the V gene TRBV27, with D possibly TRBD1 on 5 matching bases. From germline, CDR1 is MNHEY and CDR2 SMNVEV (reference sequence). V was shortened by 6 bases and J by 0 bases, with 17 bases between the two germline ends. The CDR3 sequence is 16 residues long. The CDR3 loop is CASRLAPTGMNTEAFF. The CDR3 region has the DNA TGTGCCAGCAGACTCGCCCCCACAGGAATGAACACTGAAGCTTTCTTT.

The chain carries TRBV25-1 and TRBJ2-7, with D possibly TRBD1 on 5 matching bases. This CDR3 has 15 residues. V was pared by 7 bases and J by 0 bases, with 16 bases between. Germline CDR1 MGHDK, CDR2 SYGVNS. The CDR3 bases are TGTGCCAGCACCCAGGGAACCTCGAGCTCCTACGAGCAGTACTTC. Its translation: CASTQGTSSSYEQYF.

This chain connects TRBV7-9 to TRBJ2-5, with 10 bases fitting TRBD2. V lost 5 bases to trimming and J lost 3 bases; unmatched junction nucleotides: 3. This CDR3 has 14 residues. The germline CDR1 and CDR2 sequences are SEHNR and FQNEAQ (reference sequence). This CDR3 reads CASSLGLAEETQYF. CDR3 sequence (DNA): TGTGCCAGCAGCCTCGGACTAGCGGAAGAGACCCAGTACTTC.

This clone was counted a single time. The chain uses TRBV5-6 and TRBJ1-2; D is unclear. V was clipped by 4 bases and J by 8 bases, with 15 bases between them. The CDR3 runs 13 residues. Per the germline V gene, CDR1 is SGHDT and CDR2 is YYEEEE. CDR3 DNA: TGTGCCAGCAGCGAGAGGAGGTTTTTCGGCTACACCTTC. Translation gives CASSERRFFGYTF. Supplemented by reference TRBV5-6 and TRBJ1-2, the full variable domain reads DAGVTQSPTHLIKTRGQQVTLRCSPKSGHDTVSWYQQALGQGPQFIFQYYEEEERQRGNFPDRFSGHQFPNYSSELNVNALLLGDSALYLCASSERRFFGYTFGSGTRLTVV.